Shown below are 16 T cell receptor beta chains from a single sample sequenced in a study of glioma-infiltrating T cells after dendritic cell vaccination. Measured with immunoSEQ multiplex PCR; TCRdb has only the in-frame clones, and not every one. This table has under 40,000 clones, more than 85% appearing once. Sequencing was performed on blood, taken before dendritic cell vaccination. Receptors were obtained from a human donor with glioblastoma.

A word on this clone: A read error may account for a junction end that differs from germline. Other DNA sequences in this sample translate to the same CDR3. This rearrangement joins TRBV6-5 to TRBJ1-6; D is possibly TRBD1 (6 bases). Germline CDR1 is MNHEY and CDR2 is SVGAGI. The CDR3 totals 15 residues. The CDR3 loop is CASSYQTGPNSPLHF. The CDR3 DNA follows: TGTGCCAGCAGTTACCAGACAGGCCCCAATTCCCCCCTCCACTTT.

This clone was observed a few times. This sequence joins TRBV4-1 and TRBJ1-4; 9 nucleotides line up with TRBD1. Germline V gene lookup returns CDR1 MGHRA and CDR2 YSYEKL. V lost 3 bases, J lost 4 bases, and 6 bases stayed unmatched. The CDR3 has 16 amino acids. CDR3 nucleotides: TGCGCCAGCAGCCATCGGACAGGGGTCGGTAATGAAAAACTGTTTTTT. It is translated as CASSHRTGVGNEKLFF.

This rearrangement joins TRBV2 to TRBJ2-2; 10 bases are a match to TRBD1. V lost 4 bases to trimming and J lost 7 bases; unmatched junction nucleotides: 6. In germline, CDR1 is SNHLY, CDR2 FYNNEI. The CDR3 contains 15 residues. Here the CDR3 DNA reads TGTGCCAGCAGTGGACAGGGGGCAACGGGCGGGGAGCTGTTTTTT. Its protein product is CASSGQGATGGELFF.

The sample holds one count of this clone. The J gene is TRBJ1-1, the V gene TRBV6-6, with unresolved D. This CDR3 comprises 14 residues. Trimming shortened V by 0 bases and J by 6 bases, and 11 bases separated the two germline ends. CDR1 is MNHNY, CDR2 SVGAGI, per germline (reference sequence). The CDR3 DNA reads as TGTGCCAGCAGTTACTCATCGGGAGGGTCTGAAGCTTTCTTT. It specifies CASSYSSGGSEAFF.

The chain uses TRBV2 and TRBJ1-1, with TRBD1 identical over 9 bases. This CDR3 comprises 16 residues. Trimming removed 3 bases from V and 0 bases from J; junction bases left unmatched: 5. CDR1 SNHLY and CDR2 FYNNEI come from the germline V gene. CDR3 nucleotides: TGTGCCAGCAGTGAGGGGACAGGGATGATGAACACTGAAGCTTTCTTT. Translation: CASSEGTGMMNTEAFF.

V gene TRBV25-1 combines with J gene TRBJ2-3; no firm D call. V was pared by 7 bases and J by 2 bases, with 16 bases between. From germline, CDR1 is MGHDK and CDR2 SYGVNS. The CDR3 contains 15 residues. CDR3: CASKASGTFTDTQYF. The CDR3 DNA follows: TGTGCCAGCAAGGCCTCGGGTACTTTCACAGATACGCAGTATTTT.

The chain has TRBV7-2 and TRBJ2-1; a weak D match, TRBD2 (7 bases). V lost 5 bases and J lost 2, with 16 bases in between. Germline V gives CDR1 SGHTA, CDR2 FQGNSA. The CDR3 loop spans 16 amino acids. CDR3 protein: CASSPRGGGPYNEQFF. In DNA, the CDR3 is TGTGCCAGCAGCCCCCGAGGGGGGGGCCCCTACAATGAGCAGTTCTTC.

This sequence joins TRBV5-8 and TRBJ2-3, with 8 bases that match TRBD1. V shed 2 bases, J shed 4 bases, and the junction held 3 bases outside the gene matches. The CDR3 runs 14 residues. CDR1 is SGHTS and CDR2 is YDEGEE in the germline V gene. CDR3 protein: CASSFLQGADTQYF. The CDR3 DNA reads TGTGCCAGCAGCTTTTTACAGGGGGCAGATACGCAGTATTTT. Variable domain in full (rest from reference TRBV5-8 and TRBJ2-3): EAGVTQSPTHLIKTRGQQATLRCSPISGHTSVYWYQQALGLGLQFLLWYDEGEERNRGNFPPRFSGRQFPNYSSELNVNALELEDSALYLCASSFLQGADTQYFGPGTRLTVL.

Here the CDR3 reads CASRGQGAIGELFF. In DNA, the CDR3 is TGTGCCAGCAGGGGACAGGGGGCCATCGGGGAGCTGTTTTTT. V is TRBV6-5 and J is TRBJ2-2, with TRBD1 identical over 12 bases. Germline V lookup: CDR1 MNHEY, CDR2 SVGAGI. This CDR3 comprises 14 residues. The V segment lost 6 bases and the J segment 7 bases; nucleotides outside the gene matches: 3.

This clone showed up just once. The CDR3 spells CASSDTARNEKLFF. CDR3 nucleotides: TGTGCCAGCAGTGACACAGCCCGTAATGAAAAACTGTTTTTT. The chain employs TRBV6-5 and TRBJ1-4, with unresolved D. Trimming took off 5 bases at V and 4 bases at J, with 11 bases between the two ends. The V gene's germline CDR1 is MNHEY and CDR2 SVGAGI. CDR3 length: 14 residues.

Here the CDR3 reads CASSPLSHTEAFF. The CDR3 nucleotides read TGTGCCAGCAGCCCCCTAAGTCACACTGAAGCTTTCTTT. The chain has TRBV7-6 and TRBJ1-1, with D hard to call. CDR3 length: 13 residues. Germline V gene lookup returns CDR1 SGHVS and CDR2 FNYEAQ. The V end lost 5 bases, the J end lost 3 bases, and 10 bases lay between the germline ends. The entire variable domain, with the rest obtained from reference TRBV7-6 and TRBJ1-1, is as follows: GAGVSQSPRYKVTKRGQDVALRCDPISGHVSLYWYRQALGQGPEFLTYFNYEAQQDKSGLPNDRFSAERPEGSISTLTIQRTEQRDSAMYRCASSPLSHTEAFFGQGTRLTVV.

The chain employs TRBV18 and TRBJ2-5; D perhaps matches TRBD1 (6 bases). This CDR3 has 15 residues. The V and J ends lost 1 base and 5 bases respectively, with 14 bases between them. Germline V lookup: CDR1 KGHSH, CDR2 LQKENI. The CDR3 sequence: CASSPLTGVEETQYF. The CDR3 DNA follows: TGTGCCAGCTCACCACTGACAGGCGTGGAGGAGACCCAGTACTTC.

This rearrangement joins TRBV7-9 to TRBJ1-3; the match to TRBD1 covers 8 bases. The germline gives CDR1 SEHNR, CDR2 FQNEAQ (reference sequence). J was trimmed by 4 bases and V by 5 bases; bases with no gene match: 13. There are 17 residues in the CDR3. The CDR3 sequence is CASSLYSGTGLGNTIYF. The CDR3 DNA is TGTGCCAGCAGCCTATACTCCGGGACAGGATTAGGAAACACCATATATTTT.

J is TRBJ2-5 and V is TRBV6-5; 7 bases are shared with TRBD2. The germline CDR1 and CDR2 sequences are MNHEY and SVGAGI. The CDR3 is made up of 15 amino acids. The V and J ends lost 5 bases and 5 bases, in that order; junction bases with no gene match: 11. CDR3 DNA sequence: TGTGCCAGCAGTAGGATGGGGGGGAGGGTGGAGACCCAGTACTTC. Its protein is CASSRMGGRVETQYF.

CDR3 in amino acids: CASSDPGLAGGTDTQYF. The CDR3 bases are TGTGCCAGCAGTGACCCCGGACTAGCGGGAGGCACAGATACGCAGTATTTT. The chain uses TRBV25-1 and TRBJ2-3; 13 bases agree with TRBD2. V lost 3 bases and J lost 1; bases outside the gene matches: 4. CDR3 length equals 17 residues. CDR1 is MGHDK, CDR2 SYGVNS, per germline.

This clone has a single count. CDR3 nucleotide sequence: TGTGCCAGCAGTGAATTCTTGAGCTCTGGAAACACCATATATTTT. This encodes CASSEFLSSGNTIYF. The V call is TRBV25-1, the J call TRBJ1-3; D unclear. The V and J ends lost 1 base and 0 bases respectively, with 7 bases between them. The CDR3 is 15 amino acids. The germline V gene encodes CDR1 MGHDK and CDR2 SYGVNS.